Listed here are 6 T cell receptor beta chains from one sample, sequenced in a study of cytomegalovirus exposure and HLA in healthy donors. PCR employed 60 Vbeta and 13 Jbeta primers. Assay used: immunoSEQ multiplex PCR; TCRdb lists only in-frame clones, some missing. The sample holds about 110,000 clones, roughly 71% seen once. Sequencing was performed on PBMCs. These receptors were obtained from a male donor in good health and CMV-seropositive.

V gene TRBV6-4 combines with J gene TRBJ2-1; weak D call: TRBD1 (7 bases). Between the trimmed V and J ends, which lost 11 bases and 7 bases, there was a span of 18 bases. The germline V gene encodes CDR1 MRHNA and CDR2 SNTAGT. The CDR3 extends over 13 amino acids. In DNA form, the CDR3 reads TGTGCCCCCAGGGGGAGGCTCCCTAATGAGCAGTTCTTC. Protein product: CAPRGRLPNEQFF.

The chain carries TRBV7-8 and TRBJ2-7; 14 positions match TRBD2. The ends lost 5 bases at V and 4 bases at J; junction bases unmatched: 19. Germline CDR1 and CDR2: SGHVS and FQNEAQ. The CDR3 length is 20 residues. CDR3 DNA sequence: TGTGCCAGCAGCCGTACGACTCAACCGGGACTAGCGGGAGACAGGTACGAGCAGTACTTC. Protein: CASSRTTQPGLAGDRYEQYF.

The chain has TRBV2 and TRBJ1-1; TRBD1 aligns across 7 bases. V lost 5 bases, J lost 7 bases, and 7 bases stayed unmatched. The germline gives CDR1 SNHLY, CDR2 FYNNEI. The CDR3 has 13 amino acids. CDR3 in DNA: TGTGCCAGCAGTTGGACAGGCCCCAATGAAGCTTTCTTT. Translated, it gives CASSWTGPNEAFF.

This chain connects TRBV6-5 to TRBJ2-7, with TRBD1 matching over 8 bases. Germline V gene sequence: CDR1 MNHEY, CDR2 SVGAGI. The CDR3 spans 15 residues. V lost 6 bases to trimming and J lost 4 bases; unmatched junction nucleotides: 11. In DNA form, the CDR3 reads TGTGCCAGCAGCCCCCGCCGGGACAGGCTTTACGAGCAGTACTTC. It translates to CASSPRRDRLYEQYF.

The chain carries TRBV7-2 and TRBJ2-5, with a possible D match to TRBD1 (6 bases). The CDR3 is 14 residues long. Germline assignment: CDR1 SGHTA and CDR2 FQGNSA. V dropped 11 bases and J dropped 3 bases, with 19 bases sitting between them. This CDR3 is CAVSPRGVKETQYF. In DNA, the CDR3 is TGTGCCGTATCCCCCAGGGGAGTAAAAGAGACCCAGTACTTC.

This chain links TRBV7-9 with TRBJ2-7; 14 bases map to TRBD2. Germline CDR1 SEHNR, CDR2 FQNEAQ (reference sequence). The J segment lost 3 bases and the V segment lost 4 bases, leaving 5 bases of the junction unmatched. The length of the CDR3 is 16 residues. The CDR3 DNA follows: TGTGCCAGCAGCTCAGGGACTAGCGGGAGCCTCTACGAGCAGTACTTC. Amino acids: CASSSGTSGSLYEQYF. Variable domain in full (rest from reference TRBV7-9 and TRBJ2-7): DTGVSQNPRHKITKRGQNVTFRCDPISEHNRLYWYRQTLGQGPEFLTYFQNEAQLEKSRLLSDRFSAERPKGSFSTLEIQRTEQGDSAMYLCASSSGTSGSLYEQYFGPGTRLTVT.